The subject of this entry is one T cell receptor beta chain. The antigen is undetermined. The data were taken from a study of T cell responses to AZD1222 COVID-19 vaccine. Study background: Samples with a second dose at about 4 or about 12 weeks were pooled together. Whole-study results and caveats: Nearly half of unique spike-specific TCRs reportedly avoided B.1.351 and B.1.1.7 mutated regions. Most donors were white British, females outnumbered males, and clonal diversity was possibly underestimated.

The CDR3 has 15 amino acids. From germline, CDR1 is SEHNR and CDR2 FQNEAQ (reference sequence). V gave up 4 bases and J gave up 7 bases; unmatched junction bases: 12. TCRdb's table, derived via immunoSEQ multiplex PCR, lists solely in-frame clones and lacks some. In the table there are tens of thousands of clones, roughly 85% of which are singletons. The sequence came from an adult in good health. The rearrangement uses TRBV7-9 and TRBJ2-7, with 8 bases that match TRBD1. This specimen consisted of peripheral blood, obtained on day 0 of AZD1222 vaccination. The DNA of the CDR3 is TGTGCCAGCAGCTCAGAGGGCCAGGGGGCGCGGGAGCAGTACTTC. Amino acid sequence: CASSSEGQGAREQYF.